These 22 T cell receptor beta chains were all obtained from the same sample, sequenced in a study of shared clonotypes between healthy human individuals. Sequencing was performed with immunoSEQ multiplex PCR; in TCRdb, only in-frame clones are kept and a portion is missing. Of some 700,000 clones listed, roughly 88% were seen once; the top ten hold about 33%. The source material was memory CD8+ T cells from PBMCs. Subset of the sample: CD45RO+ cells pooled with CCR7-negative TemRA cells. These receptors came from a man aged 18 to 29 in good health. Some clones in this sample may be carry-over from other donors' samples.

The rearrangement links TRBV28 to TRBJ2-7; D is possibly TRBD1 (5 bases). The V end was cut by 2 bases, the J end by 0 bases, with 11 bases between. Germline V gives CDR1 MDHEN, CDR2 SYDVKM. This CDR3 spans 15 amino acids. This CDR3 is CASSLALDSSYEQYF. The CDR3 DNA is TGTGCCAGCAGTTTAGCCCTCGACAGCTCCTACGAGCAGTACTTC. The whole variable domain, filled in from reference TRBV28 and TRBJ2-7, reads DVKVTQSSRYLVKRTGEKVFLECVQDMDHENMFWYRQDPGLGLRLIYFSYDVKMKEKGDIPEGYSVSREKKERFSLILESASTNQTSMYLCASSLALDSSYEQYFGPGTRLTVT.

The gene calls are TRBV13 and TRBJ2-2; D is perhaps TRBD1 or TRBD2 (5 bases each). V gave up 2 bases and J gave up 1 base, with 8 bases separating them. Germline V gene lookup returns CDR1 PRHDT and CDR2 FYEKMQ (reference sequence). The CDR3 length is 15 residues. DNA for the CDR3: TGTGCCAGCAGCTTATGGGGGAGGAACACCGGGGAGCTGTTTTTT. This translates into CASSLWGRNTGELFF.

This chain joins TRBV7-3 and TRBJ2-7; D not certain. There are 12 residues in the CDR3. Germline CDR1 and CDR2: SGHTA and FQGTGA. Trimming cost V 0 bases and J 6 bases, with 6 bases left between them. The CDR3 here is CASSLTHGEQYF. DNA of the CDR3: TGTGCCAGCAGCTTAACGCACGGCGAGCAGTACTTC.

In DNA form, the CDR3 reads TGTGCCAGCCAATACCGCCCGGGACTCGCGTTAGGGGGCACAGATACGCAGTATTTT. This gives the protein CASQYRPGLALGGTDTQYF. The chain links TRBV2 to TRBJ2-3, with TRBD2 as a possible D gene (6 bases). Germline CDR1 and CDR2: SNHLY and FYNNEI. The CDR3 covers 19 residues. V was cut by 8 bases and J by 1 base, with 28 bases left in between.

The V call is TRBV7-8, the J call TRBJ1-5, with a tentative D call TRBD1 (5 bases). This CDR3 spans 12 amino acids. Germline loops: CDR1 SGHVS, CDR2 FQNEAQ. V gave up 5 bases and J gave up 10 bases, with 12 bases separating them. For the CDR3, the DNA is TGTGCCAGCAGCCAAGCGGGGGACCCCCAGCATTTT. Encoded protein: CASSQAGDPQHF.

CDR3 loop: CATSVGTSAPYEQYF. The CDR3, as DNA: TGTGCCACCAGCGTTGGGACTAGCGCACCCTACGAGCAGTACTTC. The chain combines TRBV15 with TRBJ2-7; TRBD2 matches at 10 bases. Trimming at V came to 5 bases and at J to 2 bases, leaving 6 bases not matched to a gene. From germline, CDR1 is LNHNV and CDR2 YYDKDF (reference sequence). The CDR3 runs 15 residues.

The DNA for the CDR3 is TGTGCCAGCGCCGCTGGGGGCGGTCATGAAAAACTGTTTTTT. This gives the protein CASAAGGGHEKLFF. The V call is TRBV6-1, the J call TRBJ1-4, with a tentative D call TRBD1 (6 bases). The V gene lost 8 bases and the J gene lost 6 bases, with 16 bases spanning the gap. The length of the CDR3 is 14 residues. Per germline, CDR1 MNHNS and CDR2 SASEGT.

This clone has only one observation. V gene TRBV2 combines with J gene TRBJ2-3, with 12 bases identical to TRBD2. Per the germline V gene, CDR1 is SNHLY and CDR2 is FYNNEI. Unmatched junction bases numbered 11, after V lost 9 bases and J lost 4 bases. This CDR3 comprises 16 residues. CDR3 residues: CARRPPLAGGPDTQYF. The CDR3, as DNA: TGTGCCAGGAGGCCTCCCCTAGCGGGAGGGCCAGATACGCAGTATTTT.

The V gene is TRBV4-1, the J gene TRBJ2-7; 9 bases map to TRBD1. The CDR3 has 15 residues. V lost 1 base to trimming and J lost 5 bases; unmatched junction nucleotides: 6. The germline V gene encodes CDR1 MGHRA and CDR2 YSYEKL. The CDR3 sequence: CASSQGNRGRNEQYF. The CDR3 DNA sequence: TGCGCCAGCAGCCAAGGAAACAGGGGGCGTAACGAGCAGTACTTC.

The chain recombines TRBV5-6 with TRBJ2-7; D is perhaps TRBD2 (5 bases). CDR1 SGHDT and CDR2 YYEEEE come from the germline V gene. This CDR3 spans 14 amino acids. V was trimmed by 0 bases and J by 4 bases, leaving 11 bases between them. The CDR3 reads CASSLAGFGYEQYF. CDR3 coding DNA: TGTGCCAGCAGCTTGGCGGGGTTTGGGTACGAGCAGTACTTC.

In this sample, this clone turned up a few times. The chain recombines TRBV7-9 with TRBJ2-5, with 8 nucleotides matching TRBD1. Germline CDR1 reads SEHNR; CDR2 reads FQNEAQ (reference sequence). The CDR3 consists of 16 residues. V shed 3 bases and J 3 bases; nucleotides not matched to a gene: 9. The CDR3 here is CASSFRTGTKEETQYF. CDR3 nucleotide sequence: TGTGCCAGCAGCTTCAGGACAGGGACGAAAGAAGAGACCCAGTACTTC. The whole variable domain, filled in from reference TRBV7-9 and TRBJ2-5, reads DTGVSQNPRHKITKRGQNVTFRCDPISEHNRLYWYRQTLGQGPEFLTYFQNEAQLEKSRLLSDRFSAERPKGSFSTLEIQRTEQGDSAMYLCASSFRTGTKEETQYFGPGTRLLVL.

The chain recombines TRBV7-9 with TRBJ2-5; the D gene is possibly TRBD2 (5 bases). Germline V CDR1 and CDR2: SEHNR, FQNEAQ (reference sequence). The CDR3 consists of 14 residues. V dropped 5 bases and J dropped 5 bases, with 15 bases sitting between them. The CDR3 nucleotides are TGTGCCAGCAGCCCTCAGAGCGGTTCGGAGACCCAGTACTTC. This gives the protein CASSPQSGSETQYF. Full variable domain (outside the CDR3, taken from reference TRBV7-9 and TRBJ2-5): DTGVSQNPRHKITKRGQNVTFRCDPISEHNRLYWYRQTLGQGPEFLTYFQNEAQLEKSRLLSDRFSAERPKGSFSTLEIQRTEQGDSAMYLCASSPQSGSETQYFGPGTRLLVL.

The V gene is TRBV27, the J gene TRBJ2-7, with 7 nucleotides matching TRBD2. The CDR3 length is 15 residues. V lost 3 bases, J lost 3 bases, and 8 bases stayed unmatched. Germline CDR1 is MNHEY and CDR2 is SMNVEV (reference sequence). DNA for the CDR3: TGTGCCAGCAGTTTCCTATTAGCGGGCCGCTACGAGCAGTACTTC. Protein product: CASSFLLAGRYEQYF.

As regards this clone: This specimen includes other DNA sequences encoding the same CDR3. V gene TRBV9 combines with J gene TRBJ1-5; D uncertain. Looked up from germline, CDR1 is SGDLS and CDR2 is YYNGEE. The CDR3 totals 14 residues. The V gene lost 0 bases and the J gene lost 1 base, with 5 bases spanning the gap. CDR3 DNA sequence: TGTGCCAGCAGCGTAGATGGAAGCAATCAGCCCCAGCATTTT. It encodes CASSVDGSNQPQHF.

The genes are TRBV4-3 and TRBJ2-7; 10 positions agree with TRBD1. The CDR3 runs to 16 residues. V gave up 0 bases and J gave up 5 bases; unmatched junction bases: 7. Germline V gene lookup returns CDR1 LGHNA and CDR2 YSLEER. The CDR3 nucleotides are TGCGCCAGCAGCCAAGATAATAGACAGGGGGCGAACGAGCAGTACTTC. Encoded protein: CASSQDNRQGANEQYF.

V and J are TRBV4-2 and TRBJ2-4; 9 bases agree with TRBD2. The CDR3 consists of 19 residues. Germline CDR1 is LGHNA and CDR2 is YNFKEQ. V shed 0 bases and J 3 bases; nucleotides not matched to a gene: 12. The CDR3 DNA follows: TGTGCCAGCAGCCAAGATCTGGCGCCTAGCGGGACACTCAAAAACATTCAGTACTTC. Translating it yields CASSQDLAPSGTLKNIQYF.

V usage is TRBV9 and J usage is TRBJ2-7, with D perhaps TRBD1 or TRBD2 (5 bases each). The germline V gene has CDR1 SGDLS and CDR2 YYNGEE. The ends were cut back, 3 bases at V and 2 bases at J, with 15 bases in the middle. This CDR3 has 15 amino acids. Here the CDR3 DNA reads TGTGCCAGCAGCGCCTTCCGGGACGGAACCTACGAGCAGTACTTC. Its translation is CASSAFRDGTYEQYF.

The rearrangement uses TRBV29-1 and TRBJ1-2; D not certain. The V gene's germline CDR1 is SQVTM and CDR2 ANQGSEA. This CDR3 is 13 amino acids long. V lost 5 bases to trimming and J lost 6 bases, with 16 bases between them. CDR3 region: CSVKWEPGNGYTF. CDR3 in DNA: TGCAGCGTTAAATGGGAACCGGGGAATGGCTACACCTTC.

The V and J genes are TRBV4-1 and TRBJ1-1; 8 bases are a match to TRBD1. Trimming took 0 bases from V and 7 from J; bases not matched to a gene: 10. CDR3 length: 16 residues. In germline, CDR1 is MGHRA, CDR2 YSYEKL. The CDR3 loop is CASSQDVRPGGFEAFF. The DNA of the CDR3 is TGCGCCAGCAGCCAAGATGTCAGGCCAGGGGGCTTTGAAGCTTTCTTT.

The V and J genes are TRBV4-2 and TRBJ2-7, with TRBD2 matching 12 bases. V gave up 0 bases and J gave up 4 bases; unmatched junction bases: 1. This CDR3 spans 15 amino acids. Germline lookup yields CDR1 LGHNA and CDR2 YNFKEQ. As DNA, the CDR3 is TGTGCCAGCAGCCAAGATCTAGCGGGAGGGTACGAGCAGTACTTC. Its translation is CASSQDLAGGYEQYF.

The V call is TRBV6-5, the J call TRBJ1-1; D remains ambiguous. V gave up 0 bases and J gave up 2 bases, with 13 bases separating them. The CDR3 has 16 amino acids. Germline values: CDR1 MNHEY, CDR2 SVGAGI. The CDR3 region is CASSYSIGEINTEAFF. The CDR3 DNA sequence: TGTGCCAGCAGTTACTCCATAGGTGAAATTAACACTGAAGCTTTCTTT.

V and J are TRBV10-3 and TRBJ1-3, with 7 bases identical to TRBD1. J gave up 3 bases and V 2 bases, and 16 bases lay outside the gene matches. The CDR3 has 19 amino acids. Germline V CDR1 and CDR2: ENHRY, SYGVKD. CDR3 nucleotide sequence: TGTGCCATCAGTGAGCCATTGGCCGAGGGACAGTTGATTGGAAACACCATATATTTT. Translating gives CAISEPLAEGQLIGNTIYF.